This T cell receptor (beta chain) was captured in a study of shared clonotypes between healthy human individuals. Germline CDR1 and CDR2: SGHTA and FQGTGA. This CDR3 has 13 residues. V shed 4 bases and J shed 5 bases, with 11 bases lying between them. This clone occurred a few times. Sequencing was performed with immunoSEQ multiplex PCR; in TCRdb, only in-frame clones are kept and a portion is missing. The table records 550,000 to 700,000 clones, roughly 72% of them present only once. The sequence was collected from a woman in her twenties or thirties in good health. The gene calls are TRBV7-3 and TRBJ1-1; D not resolved. Source material: memory CD4+ T cells sorted from blood. Sample subset: CD45RA-negative fraction. DNA of the CDR3: TGTGCCAGCAGCTCTGGACCTGGGACTGAAGCTTTCTTT. Its protein is CASSSGPGTEAFF.